These 24 T cell receptor beta chains originate from one sample sequenced in a study of technical replicates of blood from several donors. Libraries were prepared by immunoSEQ multiplex PCR; TCRdb keeps only in-frame clonotypes and omits some of them. Among approximately 92,000 clones listed, 85% to 95% were seen once. Sequencing was done on a sample of T cells isolated from PBMCs. The receptors here all came from a human donor in good health.

The chain is built from TRBV5-6 and TRBJ1-5; D call uncertain. The CDR3 has 14 amino acids. The V gene's germline CDR1 is SGHDT and CDR2 YYEEEE. V gave up 6 bases and J gave up 2 bases, with 12 bases separating them. CDR3: CASNYWSGNQPQHF. CDR3 nucleotides: TGTGCCAGCAACTACTGGAGTGGCAATCAGCCCCAGCATTTT.

This chain uses TRBV7-9 with TRBJ2-7; perhaps TRBD2 as D (6 bases). Germline loops: CDR1 SEHNR, CDR2 FQNEAQ (reference sequence). V lost 7 bases, J lost 3 bases, and 19 bases lay in between. The CDR3 spans 15 residues. As DNA, the CDR3 is TGTGCCAGCATGGATGCCCGGGACTCTGGCTACGAGCAGTACTTC. Translating it yields CASMDARDSGYEQYF.

The V and J genes are TRBV27 and TRBJ2-7; 8 nucleotides line up with TRBD1. CDR1 and CDR2 from the germline V gene are MNHEY and SMNVEV (reference sequence). The CDR3 contains 17 residues. J was trimmed by 2 bases and V by 6 bases; bases with no gene match: 15. CDR3 region: CASSKDSGTGVPYEQYF. In DNA form, the CDR3 reads TGTGCCAGCAGCAAAGACTCCGGGACAGGTGTGCCCTACGAGCAGTACTTC.

V and J are TRBV5-6 and TRBJ1-1, with D maybe TRBD1 (5 bases). Trimming cost V 0 bases and J 2 bases, with 8 bases left between them. This CDR3 has 14 residues. CDR1 and CDR2 (germline): SGHDT, YYEEEE. The CDR3 DNA follows: TGTGCCAGCAGCTTGGCAGGGTACAACACTGAAGCTTTCTTT. Its protein product is CASSLAGYNTEAFF.

In its sample, this clone was seen a few times. The genes are TRBV7-6 and TRBJ1-1; D is possibly TRBD1 (5 bases). Trimming cost V 5 bases and J 4 bases, with 14 bases left between them. The germline V gene has CDR1 SGHVS and CDR2 FNYEAQ. The CDR3 sequence is 14 residues long. The CDR3 is CASSGQGGTTEAFF. As DNA, the CDR3 is TGTGCCAGCAGCGGGCAGGGTGGCACCACTGAAGCTTTCTTT.

The chain links TRBV5-4 to TRBJ1-1; D gene uncertain. V was shortened by 1 base and J by 3 bases, with 7 bases between the two germline ends. Germline assignment: CDR1 SGHNT and CDR2 YYREEE (reference sequence). The length of the CDR3 is 13 residues. The CDR3: CASSLQTDTEAFF. CDR3 nucleotides: TGTGCCAGCAGCTTGCAGACTGACACTGAAGCTTTCTTT.

The rearrangement joins TRBV7-9 to TRBJ2-5; TRBD1 is a possible D gene (5 bases). V was shortened by 2 bases and J by 10 bases, with 14 bases between the two germline ends. Germline lookup yields CDR1 SEHNR and CDR2 FQNEAQ (reference sequence). The CDR3 runs to 13 residues. The CDR3 protein is CASSLSGNLDQYF. In nucleotides, the CDR3 is TGTGCCAGCAGCTTATCAGGGAACCTCGACCAGTACTTC.

V and J are TRBV28 and TRBJ2-3; TRBD1 agrees at 7 bases. The CDR3 consists of 16 residues. Trimming at V came to 1 base and at J to 2 bases, leaving 6 bases not matched to a gene. Germline V gene lookup returns CDR1 MDHEN and CDR2 SYDVKM. In DNA, the CDR3 is TGTGCCAGCAGTTTATCGGGACAGATATTCACAGATACGCAGTATTTT. Encoded protein: CASSLSGQIFTDTQYF.

This chain joins TRBV19 and TRBJ2-5; 8 nucleotides agree with TRBD1. From germline, CDR1 is LNHDA and CDR2 SQIVND (reference sequence). V trimming: 5 bases; J trimming: 4 bases; junction bases outside the gene matches: 6. The CDR3 has 14 amino acids. The CDR3 bases are TGTGCCAGTAGTTGGGCCACAGGGGGAGAGACCCAGTACTTC. It is translated as CASSWATGGETQYF.

The chain links TRBV28 to TRBJ2-5; D is unresolved. The germline gives CDR1 MDHEN, CDR2 SYDVKM. V lost 6 bases and J lost 3, with 8 bases in between. The CDR3 sequence is 12 residues long. The DNA for the CDR3 is TGTGCCAGCAGAAGAGCTGAAGAGACCCAGTACTTC. As protein: CASRRAEETQYF.

The gene calls are TRBV19 and TRBJ2-1; 10 bases align to TRBD2. The CDR3 extends over 16 amino acids. Trimming removed 3 bases from V and 0 bases from J; junction bases left unmatched: 2. Germline assignment: CDR1 LNHDA and CDR2 SQIVND (reference sequence). CDR3 region: CASSIASGSSYNEQFF. The CDR3 DNA follows: TGTGCCAGTAGTATTGCTAGCGGGAGCTCCTACAATGAGCAGTTCTTC.

V is TRBV7-9 and J is TRBJ2-7, with 8 bases that match TRBD1. V lost 4 bases, J lost 6 bases, and 8 bases stayed unmatched. This CDR3 comprises 14 residues. Looked up from germline, CDR1 is SEHNR and CDR2 is FQNEAQ (reference sequence). The CDR3 spells CASSSGQGVSEQYF. CDR3 bases: TGTGCCAGCAGCTCCGGACAGGGAGTATCCGAGCAGTACTTC.

Only one count was recorded for this clone. V usage is TRBV30 and J usage is TRBJ2-1, with 7 nucleotides matching TRBD2. The V and J ends lost 1 base and 9 bases, in that order; junction bases with no gene match: 3. Looked up from germline, CDR1 is GTSNPN and CDR2 is SVGIG (reference sequence). The CDR3 consists of 12 residues. CDR3 in amino acids: CAWSGGGGEQFF. The CDR3 nucleotides are TGTGCCTGGAGTGGGGGCGGGGGTGAGCAGTTCTTC.

The V gene is TRBV5-1, the J gene TRBJ1-2; D is perhaps TRBD1 (6 bases). Germline values: CDR1 SGHRS, CDR2 YFSETQ. Trimming took 4 bases from V and 3 from J, leaving 16 bases between them. This CDR3 spans 15 amino acids. The CDR3: CASSTGSKIYYGYTF. The CDR3 DNA reads as TGCGCCAGCAGCACAGGGTCGAAAATATACTATGGCTACACCTTC.

V usage is TRBV27 and J usage is TRBJ1-1; D uncertain. The germline V gene has CDR1 MNHEY and CDR2 SMNVEV (reference sequence). This CDR3 spans 14 amino acids. Deletions cut 0 bases from V and 4 bases from J, with 9 bases between. The CDR3 DNA sequence: TGTGCCAGCAGTTTATCTGTCGGGGTCACTGAAGCTTTCTTT. It is translated as CASSLSVGVTEAFF.

The chain is built from TRBV29-1 and TRBJ1-2, with no clear D. The CDR3 is made up of 11 amino acids. Germline-derived CDR1 and CDR2 are SQVTM and ANQGSEA. The V gene lost 4 bases and the J gene lost 3 bases, with 6 bases spanning the gap. The chain's CDR3 is CSVVGDYGYTF. The CDR3 nucleotides read TGCAGCGTTGTGGGCGACTATGGCTACACCTTC.

The V and J genes are TRBV12-5 and TRBJ1-1; 8 bases fit TRBD1. Germline V CDR1 and CDR2: LGHNT, FRNRAP. With V trimmed by 7 bases and J by 12 bases, 19 bases remained unmatched. The CDR3 extends over 15 amino acids. The CDR3 bases are TGTGCTAGTGCCCCGGACAGGGAACATGTGGTAGAAACTTTCTTT. Translation: CASAPDREHVVETFF.

The genes are TRBV4-2 and TRBJ2-7; tentatively, D is TRBD1 (6 bases). Per germline, CDR1 LGHNA and CDR2 YNFKEQ. With 1 base removed from V and 7 bases from J, the gap between germline ends came to 14 bases. CDR3 length: 14 amino acids. This chain's CDR3 is CASSQGGQGVEQYF. The CDR3, as DNA: TGTGCCAGCAGCCAAGGGGGACAAGGCGTTGAGCAGTACTTC.

The chain joins TRBV7-3 to TRBJ1-1; 7 nucleotides align to TRBD1. The J segment lost 4 bases and the V segment lost 5 bases, leaving 7 bases of the junction unmatched. The CDR3 has 14 residues. Germline loops: CDR1 SGHTA, CDR2 FQGTGA. CDR3 sequence: CASSPTGAGTEAFF. CDR3 nucleotide sequence: TGTGCCAGCAGCCCAACAGGGGCCGGCACTGAAGCTTTCTTT.

This chain connects TRBV5-4 to TRBJ2-2; 8 bases match TRBD2. Germline CDR1 is SGHNT and CDR2 is YYREEE (reference sequence). After removal of 4 bases from V and 0 bases from J, the junction contained 2 bases not matched to a gene. This CDR3 contains 15 residues. The chain's CDR3 is CASSAGLANTGELFF. The CDR3 bases are TGTGCCAGCAGCGCGGGACTAGCGAACACCGGGGAGCTGTTTTTT. The whole variable domain, remainder taken from reference TRBV5-4 and TRBJ2-2, is ETGVTQSPTHLIKTRGQQVTLRCSSQSGHNTVSWYQQALGQGPQFIFQYYREEENGRGNFPPRFSGLQFPNYSSELNVNALELDDSALYLCASSAGLANTGELFFGEGSRLTVL.

CDR3 in amino acids: CASSIRLTGEETQYF. The CDR3 DNA reads as TGTGCCAGTAGTATTCGTCTGACAGGGGAAGAGACCCAGTACTTC. This chain connects TRBV19 to TRBJ2-5, with 8 bases aligning to TRBD1. V was pared by 3 bases and J by 3 bases, with 6 bases of the junction left unmatched. This CDR3 is 15 amino acids long. Germline CDR1 and CDR2: LNHDA and SQIVND (reference sequence).

The J gene is TRBJ2-3, the V gene TRBV18, with 7 bases aligning to TRBD1. Germline V gives CDR1 KGHSH, CDR2 LQKENI. The CDR3 is 17 amino acids. Trimming removed 0 bases from V and 2 bases from J; junction bases left unmatched: 8. This CDR3 reads CASSPPGTDYTTDTQYF. DNA of the CDR3: TGTGCCAGCTCACCACCGGGGACAGACTACACCACAGATACGCAGTATTTT.

This clone was detected only once. This chain uses TRBV10-3 with TRBJ2-1; 7 bases align to TRBD1. The CDR3 extends over 15 amino acids. The V gene's germline CDR1 is ENHRY and CDR2 SYGVKD. Unmatched junction bases numbered 8, after V lost 5 bases and J lost 4 bases. The CDR3 DNA reads TGTGCCATCAGTTTAGAGACAGGGCTTTACAATGAGCAGTTCTTC. It translates to CAISLETGLYNEQFF.

This chain connects TRBV27 to TRBJ1-4, with D possibly TRBD1 on 5 matching bases. This CDR3 comprises 14 residues. The germline gives CDR1 MNHEY, CDR2 SMNVEV (reference sequence). V was shortened by 3 bases and J by 12 bases, with 17 bases between the two germline ends. The CDR3 DNA follows: TGTGCCAGCAGTTTCGAACCCATGGCGGGGCAACTGTTTTTT. Protein sequence: CASSFEPMAGQLFF.